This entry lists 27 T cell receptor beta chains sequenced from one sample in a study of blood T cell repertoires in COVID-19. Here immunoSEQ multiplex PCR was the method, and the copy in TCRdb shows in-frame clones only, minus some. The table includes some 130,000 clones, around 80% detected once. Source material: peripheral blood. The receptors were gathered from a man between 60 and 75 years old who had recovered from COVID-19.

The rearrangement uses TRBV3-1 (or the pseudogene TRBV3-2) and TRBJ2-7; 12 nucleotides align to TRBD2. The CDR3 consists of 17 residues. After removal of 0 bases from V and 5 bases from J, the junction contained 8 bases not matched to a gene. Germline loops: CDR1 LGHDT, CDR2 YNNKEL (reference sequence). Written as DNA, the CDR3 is TGTGCCAGCAGCCAAGATGGGCTAGCGGGGGGGCATCACGAGCAGTACTTC. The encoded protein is CASSQDGLAGGHHEQYF.

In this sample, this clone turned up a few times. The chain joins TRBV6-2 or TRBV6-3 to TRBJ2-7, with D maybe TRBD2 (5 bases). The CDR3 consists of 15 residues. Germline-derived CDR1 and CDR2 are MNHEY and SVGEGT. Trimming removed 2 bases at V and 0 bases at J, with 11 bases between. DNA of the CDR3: TGTGCCAGCAGTTACCCTACGGGGAGCTCCTACGAGCAGTACTTC. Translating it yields CASSYPTGSSYEQYF.

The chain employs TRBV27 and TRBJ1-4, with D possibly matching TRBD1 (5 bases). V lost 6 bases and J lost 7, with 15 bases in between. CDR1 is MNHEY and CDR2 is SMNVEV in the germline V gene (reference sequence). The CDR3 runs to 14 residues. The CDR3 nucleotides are TGTGCCAGCAGAAGGGGCACCGGCGGTGAAAAACTGTTTTTT. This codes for CASRRGTGGEKLFF.

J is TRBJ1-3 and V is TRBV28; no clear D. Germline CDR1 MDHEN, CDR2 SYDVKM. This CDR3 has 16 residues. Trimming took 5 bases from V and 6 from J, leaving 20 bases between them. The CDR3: CASSPAVFPKVNTIYF. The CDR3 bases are TGTGCCAGCAGTCCAGCGGTCTTCCCTAAGGTAAACACCATATATTTT.

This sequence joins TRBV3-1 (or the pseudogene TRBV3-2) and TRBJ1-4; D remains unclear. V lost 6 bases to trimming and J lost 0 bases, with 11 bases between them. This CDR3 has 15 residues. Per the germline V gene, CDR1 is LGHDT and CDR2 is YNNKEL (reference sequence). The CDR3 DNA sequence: TGTGCCAGCAGTCAGAATAGCGCAACTAATGAAAAACTGTTTTTT. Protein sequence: CASSQNSATNEKLFF.

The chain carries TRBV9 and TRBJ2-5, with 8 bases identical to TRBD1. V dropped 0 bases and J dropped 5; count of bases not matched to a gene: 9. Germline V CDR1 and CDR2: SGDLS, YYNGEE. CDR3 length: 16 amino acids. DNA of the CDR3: TGTGCCAGCAGCGTAGGTGCGCAGGGGGCTCGGGAGACCCAGTACTTC. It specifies CASSVGAQGARETQYF. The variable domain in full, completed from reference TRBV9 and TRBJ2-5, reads DSGVTQTPKHLITATGQRVTLRCSPRSGDLSVYWYQQSLDQGLQFLIQYYNGEERAKGNILERFSAQQFPDLHSELNLSSLELGDSALYFCASSVGAQGARETQYFGPGTRLLVL.

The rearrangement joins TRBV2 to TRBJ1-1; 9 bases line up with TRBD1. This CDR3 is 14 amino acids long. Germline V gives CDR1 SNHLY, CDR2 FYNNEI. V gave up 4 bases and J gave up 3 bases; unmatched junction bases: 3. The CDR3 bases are TGTGCCAGCAGTGCAAGGACAGGGGACACTGAAGCTTTCTTT. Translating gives CASSARTGDTEAFF.

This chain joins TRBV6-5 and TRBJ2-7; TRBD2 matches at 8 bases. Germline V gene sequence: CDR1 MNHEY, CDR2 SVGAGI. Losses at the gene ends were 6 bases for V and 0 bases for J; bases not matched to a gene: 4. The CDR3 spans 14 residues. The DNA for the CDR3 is TGTGCCAGCAGGTCGGGGGGGATCTCCTACGAGCAGTACTTC. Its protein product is CASRSGGISYEQYF.

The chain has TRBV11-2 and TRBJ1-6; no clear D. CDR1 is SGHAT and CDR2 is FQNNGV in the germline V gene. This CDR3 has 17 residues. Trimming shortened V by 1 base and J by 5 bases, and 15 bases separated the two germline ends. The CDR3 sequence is CASSLGWAIPDNSPLHF. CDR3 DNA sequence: TGTGCCAGCAGCTTAGGTTGGGCAATTCCCGATAATTCACCCCTCCACTTT.

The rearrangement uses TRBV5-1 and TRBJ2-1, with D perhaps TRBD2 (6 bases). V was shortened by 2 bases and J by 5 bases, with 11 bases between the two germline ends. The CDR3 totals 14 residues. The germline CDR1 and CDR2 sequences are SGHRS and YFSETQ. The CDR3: CASSFRDWDNEQFF. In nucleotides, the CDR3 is TGCGCCAGCAGCTTTCGGGACTGGGACAATGAGCAGTTCTTC.

CDR3 amino acids: CASNREKVAYGYTF. Here the CDR3 DNA reads TGTGCCAGCAACAGGGAGAAAGTGGCCTATGGCTACACCTTC. The rearrangement links TRBV6-6 to TRBJ1-2; weak D call: TRBD1 (6 bases). V was trimmed by 7 bases and J by 4 bases, leaving 16 bases between them. This CDR3 spans 14 amino acids. The germline V gene encodes CDR1 MNHNY and CDR2 SVGAGI (reference sequence).

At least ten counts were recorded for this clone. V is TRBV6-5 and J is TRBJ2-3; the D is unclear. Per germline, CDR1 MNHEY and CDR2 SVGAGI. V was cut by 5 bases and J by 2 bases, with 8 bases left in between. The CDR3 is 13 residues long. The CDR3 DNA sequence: TGTGCCAGCAGTCGGGTGGCCACAGATACGCAGTATTTT. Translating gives CASSRVATDTQYF.

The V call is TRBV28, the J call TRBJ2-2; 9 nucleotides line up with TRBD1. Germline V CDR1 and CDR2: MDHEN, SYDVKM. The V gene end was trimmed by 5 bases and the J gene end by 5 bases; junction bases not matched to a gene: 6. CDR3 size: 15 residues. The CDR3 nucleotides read TGTGCCAGCAGTGCCCGGACAGGGGTTACCGGGGAGCTGTTTTTT. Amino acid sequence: CASSARTGVTGELFF.

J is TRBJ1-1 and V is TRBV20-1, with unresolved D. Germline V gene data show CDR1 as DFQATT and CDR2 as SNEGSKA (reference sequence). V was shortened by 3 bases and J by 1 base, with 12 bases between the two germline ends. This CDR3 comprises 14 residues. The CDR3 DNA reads TGCAGTGCTAGTAGGCAGACTCCGAACACTGAAGCTTTCTTT. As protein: CSASRQTPNTEAFF.

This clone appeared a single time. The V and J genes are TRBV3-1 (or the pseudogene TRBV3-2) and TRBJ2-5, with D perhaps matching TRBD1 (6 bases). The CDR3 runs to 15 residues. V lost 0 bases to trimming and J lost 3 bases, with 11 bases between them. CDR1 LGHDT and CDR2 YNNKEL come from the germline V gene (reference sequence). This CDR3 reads CASSQDPGAEETQYF. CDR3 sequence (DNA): TGTGCCAGCAGCCAAGATCCAGGGGCAGAAGAGACCCAGTACTTC.

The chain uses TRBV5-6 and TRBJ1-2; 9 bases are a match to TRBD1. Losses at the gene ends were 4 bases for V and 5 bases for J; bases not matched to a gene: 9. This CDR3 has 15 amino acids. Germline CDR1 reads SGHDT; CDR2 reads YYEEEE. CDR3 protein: CASSVVQGAHYGYTF. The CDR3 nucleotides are TGTGCCAGCAGCGTCGTACAGGGGGCGCATTATGGCTACACCTTC.

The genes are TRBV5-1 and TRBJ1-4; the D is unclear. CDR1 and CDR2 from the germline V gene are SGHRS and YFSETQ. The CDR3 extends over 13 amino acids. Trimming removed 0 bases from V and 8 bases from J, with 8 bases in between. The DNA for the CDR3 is TGCGCCAGCAGCTTGGACGCGGGAGAAAAACTGTTTTTT. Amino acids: CASSLDAGEKLFF.

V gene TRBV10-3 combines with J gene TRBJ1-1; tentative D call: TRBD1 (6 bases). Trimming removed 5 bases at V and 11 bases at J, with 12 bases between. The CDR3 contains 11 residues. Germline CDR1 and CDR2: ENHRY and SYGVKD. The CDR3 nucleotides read TGTGCCATCAGTTCGGGACAAAATGCTTTCTTT. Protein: CAISSGQNAFF.

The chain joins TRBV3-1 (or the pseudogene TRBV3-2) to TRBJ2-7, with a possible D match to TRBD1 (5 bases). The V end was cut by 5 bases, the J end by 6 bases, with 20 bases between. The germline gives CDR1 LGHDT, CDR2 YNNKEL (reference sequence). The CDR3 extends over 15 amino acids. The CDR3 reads CASSDRRVALGEQYF. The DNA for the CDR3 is TGTGCCAGCAGCGACCGCAGGGTGGCCTTGGGCGAGCAGTACTTC.

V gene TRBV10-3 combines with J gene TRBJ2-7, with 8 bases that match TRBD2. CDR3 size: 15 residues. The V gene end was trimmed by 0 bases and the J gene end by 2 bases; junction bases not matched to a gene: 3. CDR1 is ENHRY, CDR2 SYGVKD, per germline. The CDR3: CAISESAGGPYEQYF. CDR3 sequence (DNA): TGTGCCATCAGTGAGTCGGCGGGGGGCCCCTACGAGCAGTACTTC.

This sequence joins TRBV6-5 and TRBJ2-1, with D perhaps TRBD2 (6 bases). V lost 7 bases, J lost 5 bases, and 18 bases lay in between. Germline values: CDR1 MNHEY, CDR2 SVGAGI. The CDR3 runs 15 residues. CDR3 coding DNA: TGTGCCAGCACGTCACTAGCAGTCGTCCACAATGAGCAGTTCTTC. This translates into CASTSLAVVHNEQFF.

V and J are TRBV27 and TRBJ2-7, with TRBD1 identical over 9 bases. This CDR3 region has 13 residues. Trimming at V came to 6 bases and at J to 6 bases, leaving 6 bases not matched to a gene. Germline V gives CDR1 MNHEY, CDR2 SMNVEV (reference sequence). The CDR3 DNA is TGTGCCAGCAGGGGACAGGGTTTCCCCGAGCAGTACTTC. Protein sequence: CASRGQGFPEQYF.

CDR3 sequence (DNA): TGTGCCAGCAGCCCGAGGGGGTCAATTCAGTACTTC. Translating gives CASSPRGSIQYF. The chain has TRBV7-2 and TRBJ2-4; a possible D gene is TRBD1 (6 bases). Germline loops: CDR1 SGHTA, CDR2 FQGNSA. This CDR3 spans 12 amino acids. V lost 5 bases to trimming and J lost 10 bases, with 12 bases between them.

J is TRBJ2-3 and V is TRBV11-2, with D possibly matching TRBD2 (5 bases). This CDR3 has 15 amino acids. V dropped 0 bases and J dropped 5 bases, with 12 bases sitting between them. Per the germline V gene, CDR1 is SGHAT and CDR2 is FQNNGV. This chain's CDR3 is CASSLDVRAGDTQYF. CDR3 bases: TGTGCCAGCAGCTTAGATGTGAGGGCAGGAGATACGCAGTATTTT.

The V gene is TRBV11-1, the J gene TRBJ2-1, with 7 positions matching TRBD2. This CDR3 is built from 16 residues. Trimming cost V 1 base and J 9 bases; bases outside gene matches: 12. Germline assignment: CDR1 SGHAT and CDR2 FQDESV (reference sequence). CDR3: CASSLEGGSTTFEQFF. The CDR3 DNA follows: TGTGCCAGCAGCTTAGAAGGCGGGAGCACCACCTTTGAGCAGTTCTTC.

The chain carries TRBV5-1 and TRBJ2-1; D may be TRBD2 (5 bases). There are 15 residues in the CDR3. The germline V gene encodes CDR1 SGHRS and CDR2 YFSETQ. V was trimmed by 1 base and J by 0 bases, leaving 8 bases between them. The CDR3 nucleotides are TGCGCCAGCAGCTTGACTGGGAGCTCCTACAATGAGCAGTTCTTC. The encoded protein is CASSLTGSSYNEQFF.

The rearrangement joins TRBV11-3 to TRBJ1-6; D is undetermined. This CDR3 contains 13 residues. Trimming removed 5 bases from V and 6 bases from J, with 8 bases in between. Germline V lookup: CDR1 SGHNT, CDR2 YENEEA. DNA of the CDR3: TGTGCCAGCAGCCCGGGTTTTAATTCACCCCTCCACTTT. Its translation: CASSPGFNSPLHF.